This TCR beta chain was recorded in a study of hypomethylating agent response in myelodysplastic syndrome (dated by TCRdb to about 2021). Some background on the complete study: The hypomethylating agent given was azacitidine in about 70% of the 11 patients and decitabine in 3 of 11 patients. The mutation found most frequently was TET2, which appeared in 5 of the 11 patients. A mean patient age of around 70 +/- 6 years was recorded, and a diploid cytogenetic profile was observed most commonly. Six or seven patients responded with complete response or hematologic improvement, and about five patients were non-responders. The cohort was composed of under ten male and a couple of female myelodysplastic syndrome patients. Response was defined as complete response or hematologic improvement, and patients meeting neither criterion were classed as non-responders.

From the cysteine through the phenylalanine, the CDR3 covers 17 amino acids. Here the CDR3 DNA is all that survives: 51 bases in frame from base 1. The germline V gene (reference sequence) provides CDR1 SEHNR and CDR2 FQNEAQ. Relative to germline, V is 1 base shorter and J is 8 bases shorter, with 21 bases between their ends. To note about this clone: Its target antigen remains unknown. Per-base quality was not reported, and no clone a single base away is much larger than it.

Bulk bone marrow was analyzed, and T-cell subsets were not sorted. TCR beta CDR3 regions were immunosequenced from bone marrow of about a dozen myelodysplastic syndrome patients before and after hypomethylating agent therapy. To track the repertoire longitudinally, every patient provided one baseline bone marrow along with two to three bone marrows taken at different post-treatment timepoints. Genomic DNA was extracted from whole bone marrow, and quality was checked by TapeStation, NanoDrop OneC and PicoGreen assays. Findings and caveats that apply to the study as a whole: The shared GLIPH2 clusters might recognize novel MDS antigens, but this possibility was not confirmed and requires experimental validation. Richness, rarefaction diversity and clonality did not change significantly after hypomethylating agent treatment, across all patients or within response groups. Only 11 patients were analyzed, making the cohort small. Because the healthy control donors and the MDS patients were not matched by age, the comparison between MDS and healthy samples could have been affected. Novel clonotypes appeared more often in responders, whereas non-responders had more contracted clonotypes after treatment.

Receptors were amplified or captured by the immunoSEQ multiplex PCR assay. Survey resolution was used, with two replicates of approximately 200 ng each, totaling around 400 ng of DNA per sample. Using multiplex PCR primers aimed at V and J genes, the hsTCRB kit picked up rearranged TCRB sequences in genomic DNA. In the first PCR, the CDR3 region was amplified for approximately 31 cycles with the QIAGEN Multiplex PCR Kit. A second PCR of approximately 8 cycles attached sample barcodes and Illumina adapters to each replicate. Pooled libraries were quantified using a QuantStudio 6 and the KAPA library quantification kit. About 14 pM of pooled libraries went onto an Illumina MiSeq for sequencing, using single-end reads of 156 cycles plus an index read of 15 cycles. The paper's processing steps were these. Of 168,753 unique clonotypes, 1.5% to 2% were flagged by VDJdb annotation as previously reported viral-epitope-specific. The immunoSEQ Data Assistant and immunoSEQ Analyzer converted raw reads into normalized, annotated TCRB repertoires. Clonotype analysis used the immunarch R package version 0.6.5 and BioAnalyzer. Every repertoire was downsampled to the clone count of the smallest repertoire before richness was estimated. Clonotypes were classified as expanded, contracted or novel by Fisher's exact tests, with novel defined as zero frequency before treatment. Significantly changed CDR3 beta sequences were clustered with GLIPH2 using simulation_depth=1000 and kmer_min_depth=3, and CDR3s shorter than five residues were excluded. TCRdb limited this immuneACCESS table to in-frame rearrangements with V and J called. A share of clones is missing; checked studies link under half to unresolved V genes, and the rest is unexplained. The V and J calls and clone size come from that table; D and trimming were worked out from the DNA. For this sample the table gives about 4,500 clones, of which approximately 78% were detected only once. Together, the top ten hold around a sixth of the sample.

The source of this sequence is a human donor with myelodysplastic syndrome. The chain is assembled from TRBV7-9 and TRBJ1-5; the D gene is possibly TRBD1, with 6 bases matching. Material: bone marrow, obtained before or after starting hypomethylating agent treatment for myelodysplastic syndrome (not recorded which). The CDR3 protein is CASSLGGGGGQRKPQHF. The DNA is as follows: TGTGCCAGCAGCTTAGGGGGGGGCGGCGGTCAGAGGAAGCCCCAGCATTTT.